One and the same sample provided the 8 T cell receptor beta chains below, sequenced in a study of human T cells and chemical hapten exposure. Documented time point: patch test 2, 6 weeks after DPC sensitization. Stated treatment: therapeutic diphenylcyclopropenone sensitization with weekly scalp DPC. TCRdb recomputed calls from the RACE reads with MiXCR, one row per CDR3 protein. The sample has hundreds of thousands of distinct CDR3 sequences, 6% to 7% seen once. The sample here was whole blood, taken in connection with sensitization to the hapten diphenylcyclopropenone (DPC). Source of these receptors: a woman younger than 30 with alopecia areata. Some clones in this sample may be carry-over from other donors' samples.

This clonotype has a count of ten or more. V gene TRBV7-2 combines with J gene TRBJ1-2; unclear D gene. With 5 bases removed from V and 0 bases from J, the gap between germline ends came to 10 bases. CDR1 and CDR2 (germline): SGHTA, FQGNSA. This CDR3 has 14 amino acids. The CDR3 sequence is CASSVGSPNYGYTF. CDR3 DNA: TGTGCCAGCAGCGTGGGGAGTCCTAACTATGGCTACACCTTC.

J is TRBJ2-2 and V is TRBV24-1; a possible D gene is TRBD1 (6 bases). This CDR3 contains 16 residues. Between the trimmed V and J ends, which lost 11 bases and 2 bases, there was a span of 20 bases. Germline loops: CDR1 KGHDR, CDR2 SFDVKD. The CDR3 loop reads CARSGQKDSNTGELFF. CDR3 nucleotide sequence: TGTGCCAGGTCTGGACAGAAGGACAGTAACACCGGGGAGCTGTTTTTT.

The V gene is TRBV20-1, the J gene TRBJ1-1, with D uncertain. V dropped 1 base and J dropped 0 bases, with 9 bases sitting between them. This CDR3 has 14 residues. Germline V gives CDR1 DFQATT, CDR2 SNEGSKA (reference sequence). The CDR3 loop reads CSARAVSLNTEAFF. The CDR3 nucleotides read TGCAGTGCTAGAGCGGTCAGCCTGAACACTGAAGCTTTCTTT.

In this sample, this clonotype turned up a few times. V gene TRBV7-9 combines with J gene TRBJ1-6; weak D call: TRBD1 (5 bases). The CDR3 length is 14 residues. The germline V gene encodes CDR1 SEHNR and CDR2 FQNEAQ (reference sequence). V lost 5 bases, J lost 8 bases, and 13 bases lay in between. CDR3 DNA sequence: TGTGCCAGCAGCCGGGACGACTGGGATTCACCCCTCCACTTT. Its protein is CASSRDDWDSPLHF.

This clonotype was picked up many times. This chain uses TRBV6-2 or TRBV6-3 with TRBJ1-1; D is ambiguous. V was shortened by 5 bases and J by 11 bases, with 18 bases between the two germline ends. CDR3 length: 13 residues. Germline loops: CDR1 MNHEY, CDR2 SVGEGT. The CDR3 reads CASSRPGPRWAFF. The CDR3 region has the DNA TGTGCCAGCAGTCGGCCGGGCCCCCGATGGGCTTTCTTT.

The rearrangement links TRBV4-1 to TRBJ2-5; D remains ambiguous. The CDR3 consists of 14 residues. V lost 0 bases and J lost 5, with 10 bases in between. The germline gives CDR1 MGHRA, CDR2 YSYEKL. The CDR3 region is CASSQDSNGETQYF. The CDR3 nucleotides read TGCGCCAGCAGCCAAGATTCAAATGGGGAGACCCAGTACTTC.

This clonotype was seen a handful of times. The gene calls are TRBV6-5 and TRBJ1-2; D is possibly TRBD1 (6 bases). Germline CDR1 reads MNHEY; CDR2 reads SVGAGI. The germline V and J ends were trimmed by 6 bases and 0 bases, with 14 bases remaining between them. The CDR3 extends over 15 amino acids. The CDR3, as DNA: TGTGCCAGCAGGCCCGGGGGGCTGACTAACTATGGCTACACCTTC. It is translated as CASRPGGLTNYGYTF.

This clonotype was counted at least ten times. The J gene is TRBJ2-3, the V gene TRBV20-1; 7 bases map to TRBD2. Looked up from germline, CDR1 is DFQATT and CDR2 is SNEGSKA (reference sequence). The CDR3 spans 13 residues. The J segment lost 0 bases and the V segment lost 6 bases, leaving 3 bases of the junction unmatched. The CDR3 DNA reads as TGCAGTGCAAATAGCGGGAGCACAGATACGCAGTATTTT. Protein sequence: CSANSGSTDTQYF.